The rows below give T cell receptor beta chains drawn from one sample of a study of T cells in Graves' hyperthyroidism and ophthalmopathy. Each CDR3 protein is one row after TCRdb ran MiXCR on the multiplex PCR reads. Of some 360,000 distinct CDR3 sequences detected, more than 11% appear once; the ten largest clones hold approximately 10%. The sequenced sample consisted of blood. These receptors were collected from a woman in her sixties or seventies with Graves' hyperthyroidism. Both conserved end residues are trimmed from each CDR3. Fields, in order: CDR3 protein, J gene, V gene.

ASSQGEGTGGASGANVLT | TRBJ2-6 | TRBV4-2
ASSLGAEAF | TRBJ1-1 | TRBV5-1
ASSYLGNEKLF | TRBJ1-4 | TRBV12-3/TRBV12-4
ATSVAGITDTQY | TRBJ2-3 | TRBV24-1
ASSAGQGVHGYT | TRBJ1-2 | TRBV27
ASSEIRGEAF | TRBJ1-1 | TRBV6-1
ASSWTSGGETQY | TRBJ2-5 | TRBV11-2
ASSRGLAGELY | TRBJ2-7 | TRBV7-9
ASSPLQREGGEQF | TRBJ2-1 | TRBV18
ASSPPSQANEKLF | TRBJ1-4 | TRBV18
ASSRTSGSMADTQY | TRBJ2-3 | TRBV5-1
AIPRRGTSGRNEQF | TRBJ2-1 | TRBV6-1
ASSYAGNTDTQY | TRBJ2-3 | TRBV6-2/TRBV6-3
AIGTGGEETQY | TRBJ2-5 | TRBV11-3
ASSHTNRDTEAF | TRBJ1-1 | TRBV4-1
AWSVDTWGEQY | TRBJ2-7 | TRBV30
AISEILGGTYNEQF | TRBJ2-1 | TRBV10-3
ASSPGAGGNYGYT | TRBJ1-2 | TRBV18
ASSFSPNYEQY | TRBJ2-7 | TRBV5-1
ASRRQVNEQY | TRBJ2-7 | TRBV6-1
ASSIGTVDTEAF | TRBJ1-1 | TRBV19
ASSLYRGQQETQY | TRBJ2-5 | TRBV5-1
ASSDGTYNEQF | TRBJ2-1 | TRBV28
ASSLKGPQETQY | TRBJ2-5 | TRBV5-1
ASSLLQDGNTEAF | TRBJ1-1 | TRBV6-1
ATRRLSGRATQY | TRBJ2-3 | TRBV30
ASSQVGGGGDIQY | TRBJ2-4 | TRBV4-2
ASTGLAGAQGEQF | TRBJ2-1 | TRBV6-1
ASSFYTGQPQH | TRBJ1-5 | TRBV7-8
SASRVEETQY | TRBJ2-5 | TRBV20-1
ASSLTGPGYEQY | TRBJ2-7 | TRBV28
ASSFDGQLLAGRGGNEQF | TRBJ2-1 | TRBV6-1
ASQDRGVRGNTIY | TRBJ1-3 | TRBV2
AIRERQGAEAF | TRBJ1-1 | TRBV10-3
ASSTLPGGSSYEQY | TRBJ2-7 | TRBV18
AWSVRGDVAF | TRBJ1-1 | TRBV30
ASSMGHGPYEQY | TRBJ2-7 | TRBV5-8
AITSDPDQPQH | TRBJ1-5 | TRBV10-3
ASSLGLAGGPTYEQY | TRBJ2-7 | TRBV7-9
ASSQDYAIGNEQF | TRBJ2-1 | TRBV4-1
ASSPRTGSGNTIY | TRBJ1-3 | TRBV19
ASSGRDSYSYEQY | TRBJ2-7 | TRBV7-9
SAENGQGPYNEQF | TRBJ2-1 | TRBV20-1
SVETGALTDTQY | TRBJ2-3 | TRBV29-1
SVRRVAGVGTGELF | TRBJ2-2 | TRBV29-1
ASRPVAGSTEAF | TRBJ1-1 | TRBV11-2
ASRPGGGSGRNEQF | TRBJ2-1 | TRBV5-4
ASSFQGANEQF | TRBJ2-1 | TRBV5-1
ASSYSGFEQY | TRBJ2-7 | TRBV6-5
ASSYSSVNTEAF | TRBJ1-1 | TRBV6-2/TRBV6-3
ASSGPGLAGHPAPEEQF | TRBJ2-1 | TRBV2
SARDHGGGNQPQH | TRBJ1-5 | TRBV20-1
ASSVDRGSFSGANVLT | TRBJ2-6 | TRBV9